This is a list of T cell receptor beta chains from one sample in a study of blood T cell repertoires in COVID-19. Here immunoSEQ multiplex PCR was the method, and the copy in TCRdb shows in-frame clones only, minus some. The table records approximately 98,000 clones, about 90% of them present only once. The sample comprised peripheral blood. The receptors originated from a human donor in a cohort sampled during active COVID-19. Both conserved end residues are part of each CDR3. Each record gives: V gene, J gene, D gene, CDR3 length, CDR3 protein. The D gene is left open where the match is weak.

v_call: TRBV28
j_call: TRBJ1-2
d_call: -
cdr3_length: 13
cdr3_aa: CASSLPGRDGYTF

v_call: TRBV11-3
j_call: TRBJ2-2
d_call: TRBD1
cdr3_length: 14
cdr3_aa: CASSPGGYTGELFF

v_call: TRBV10-3
j_call: TRBJ2-7
d_call: -
cdr3_length: 14
cdr3_aa: CAISESGGSYEQYF

v_call: TRBV7-3
j_call: TRBJ2-1
d_call: -
cdr3_length: 13
cdr3_aa: CASSLMGEDEQFF

v_call: TRBV3-1/TRBV3-2
j_call: TRBJ2-7
d_call: TRBD2
cdr3_length: 15
cdr3_aa: CASSNPSGGTYEQYF

v_call: TRBV29-1
j_call: TRBJ2-1
d_call: -
cdr3_length: 11
cdr3_aa: CSAGSYNEQFF

v_call: TRBV11-2
j_call: TRBJ1-3
d_call: -
cdr3_length: 13
cdr3_aa: CASSLDQVNTIYF

v_call: TRBV6-5
j_call: TRBJ2-3
d_call: TRBD2
cdr3_length: 15
cdr3_aa: CASSLRLAGTDTQYF

v_call: TRBV5-1
j_call: TRBJ2-4
d_call: TRBD1
cdr3_length: 14
cdr3_aa: CASSLGDRKNIQYF

v_call: TRBV27
j_call: TRBJ2-1
d_call: TRBD2
cdr3_length: 16
cdr3_aa: CASSLSGTSSYNEQFF

v_call: TRBV29-1
j_call: TRBJ2-7
d_call: -
cdr3_length: 13
cdr3_aa: CSALGGLTYEQYF

v_call: TRBV30
j_call: TRBJ2-1
d_call: -
cdr3_length: 13
cdr3_aa: CAWSGISNNEQFF

v_call: TRBV6-2/TRBV6-3
j_call: TRBJ2-5
d_call: -
cdr3_length: 12
cdr3_aa: CASSYLQETQYF

v_call: TRBV3-1/TRBV3-2
j_call: TRBJ1-3
d_call: TRBD1
cdr3_length: 16
cdr3_aa: CASSLRTGGSGNTIYF

v_call: TRBV6-5
j_call: TRBJ2-3
d_call: -
cdr3_length: 16
cdr3_aa: CASSYSGRGGTDTQYF

v_call: TRBV5-1
j_call: TRBJ2-1
d_call: TRBD2
cdr3_length: 15
cdr3_aa: CASSGSGGGWDEQFF

v_call: TRBV4-1
j_call: TRBJ1-6
d_call: -
cdr3_length: 18
cdr3_aa: CASSQVAPAGSYNSPLHF

v_call: TRBV2
j_call: TRBJ2-5
d_call: TRBD1
cdr3_length: 15
cdr3_aa: CASSVGTGQGETQYF

v_call: TRBV11-2
j_call: TRBJ2-1
d_call: TRBD2
cdr3_length: 15
cdr3_aa: CASSGTGLAGNEQFF

v_call: TRBV11-2
j_call: TRBJ2-7
d_call: TRBD2
cdr3_length: 12
cdr3_aa: CASSQTSAEQYF

v_call: TRBV18
j_call: TRBJ1-4
d_call: -
cdr3_length: 14
cdr3_aa: CASSGTATNEKLFF

v_call: TRBV6-5
j_call: TRBJ2-2
d_call: -
cdr3_length: 16
cdr3_aa: CASSYHIDSLTGELFF

v_call: TRBV12-3/TRBV12-4
j_call: TRBJ1-1
d_call: -
cdr3_length: 12
cdr3_aa: CASSPDRLAAFF

v_call: TRBV5-6
j_call: TRBJ2-1
d_call: -
cdr3_length: 18
cdr3_aa: CASSLVLGEARSYNEQFF

v_call: TRBV7-9
j_call: TRBJ2-1
d_call: TRBD2
cdr3_length: 19
cdr3_aa: CASSSPVGLAASKNNEQFF

v_call: TRBV28
j_call: TRBJ2-3
d_call: -
cdr3_length: 16
cdr3_aa: CASSPRWGDDTDTQYF

v_call: TRBV6-2/TRBV6-3
j_call: TRBJ1-1
d_call: -
cdr3_length: 14
cdr3_aa: CASSYVAVNTEAFF

v_call: TRBV7-2
j_call: TRBJ1-2
d_call: -
cdr3_length: 13
cdr3_aa: CASSLGANYGYTF

v_call: TRBV2
j_call: TRBJ2-5
d_call: -
cdr3_length: 14
cdr3_aa: CASSGGQYQETQYF

v_call: TRBV28
j_call: TRBJ2-1
d_call: -
cdr3_length: 14
cdr3_aa: CASSPTGGYNEQFF

v_call: TRBV11-3
j_call: TRBJ2-1
d_call: -
cdr3_length: 14
cdr3_aa: CASSSSGLLNEQFF

v_call: TRBV2
j_call: TRBJ2-2
d_call: -
cdr3_length: 17
cdr3_aa: CASTPYWNSANTGELFF

v_call: TRBV28
j_call: TRBJ1-2
d_call: TRBD1
cdr3_length: 11
cdr3_aa: CASRGQGEYTF

v_call: TRBV11-2
j_call: TRBJ1-4
d_call: -
cdr3_length: 14
cdr3_aa: CASSSGQHYEKLFF

v_call: TRBV7-4
j_call: TRBJ1-2
d_call: TRBD1
cdr3_length: 20
cdr3_aa: CASSLGGSISRDRVGYGYTF

v_call: TRBV27
j_call: TRBJ2-5
d_call: -
cdr3_length: 15
cdr3_aa: CASSLTGSMGETQYF

v_call: TRBV6-5
j_call: TRBJ1-1
d_call: -
cdr3_length: 15
cdr3_aa: CASSYLRDRNTEAFF

v_call: TRBV27
j_call: TRBJ1-2
d_call: -
cdr3_length: 14
cdr3_aa: CASSFGRSNYGYTF

v_call: TRBV7-2
j_call: TRBJ2-4
d_call: TRBD2
cdr3_length: 18
cdr3_aa: CASSHGTSGRRPKNIQYF

v_call: TRBV29-1
j_call: TRBJ1-1
d_call: -
cdr3_length: 14
cdr3_aa: CSVEGGDNRAEAFF

v_call: TRBV15
j_call: TRBJ1-2
d_call: TRBD1
cdr3_length: 16
cdr3_aa: CATSRDRQGSNYGYTF

v_call: TRBV6-1
j_call: TRBJ1-1
d_call: -
cdr3_length: 17
cdr3_aa: CASSGISTALTNTEAFF

v_call: TRBV19
j_call: TRBJ2-3
d_call: TRBD2
cdr3_length: 14
cdr3_aa: CASTGGISTDTQYF

v_call: TRBV27
j_call: TRBJ2-3
d_call: -
cdr3_length: 15
cdr3_aa: CASSTLLTASDTQYF

v_call: TRBV14
j_call: TRBJ2-3
d_call: -
cdr3_length: 16
cdr3_aa: CASSQRLDRPEDTQYF

v_call: TRBV11-2
j_call: TRBJ1-5
d_call: -
cdr3_length: 15
cdr3_aa: CASSPRAGYNQPQHF

v_call: TRBV5-1
j_call: TRBJ2-3
d_call: TRBD2
cdr3_length: 18
cdr3_aa: CASSLRLAGGTGTDTQYF

v_call: TRBV15
j_call: TRBJ2-2
d_call: TRBD2
cdr3_length: 18
cdr3_aa: CATSGLGREAGGPGELFF

v_call: TRBV28
j_call: TRBJ1-2
d_call: -
cdr3_length: 13
cdr3_aa: CASSSGLNYGYTF

v_call: TRBV9
j_call: TRBJ2-7
d_call: -
cdr3_length: 17
cdr3_aa: CASSVEPAGAIADEQYF